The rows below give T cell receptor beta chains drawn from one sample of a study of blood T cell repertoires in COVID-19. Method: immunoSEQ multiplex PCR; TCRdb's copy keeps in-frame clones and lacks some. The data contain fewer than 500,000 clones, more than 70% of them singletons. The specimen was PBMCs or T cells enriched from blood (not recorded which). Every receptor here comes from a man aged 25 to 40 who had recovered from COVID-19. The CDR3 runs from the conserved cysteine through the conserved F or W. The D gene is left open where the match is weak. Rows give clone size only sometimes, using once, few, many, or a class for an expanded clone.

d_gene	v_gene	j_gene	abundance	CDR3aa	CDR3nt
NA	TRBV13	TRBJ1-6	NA	CASRPQNSPLHF	TGTGCCAGCAGACCACAGAATTCACCCCTCCACTTT
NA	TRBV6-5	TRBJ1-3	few	CASSYSSGSGNTIYF	TGTGCCAGCAGTTACTCGAGCGGCTCTGGAAACACCATATATTTT
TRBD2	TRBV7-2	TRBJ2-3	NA	CASSLLAGGGGDTQYF	TGTGCCAGCAGCTTACTCGCGGGGGGCGGTGGAGATACGCAGTATTTT
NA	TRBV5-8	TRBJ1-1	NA	CASSQPRSMNTEAFF	TGTGCCAGCAGCCAACCCCGGAGTATGAACACTGAAGCTTTCTTT
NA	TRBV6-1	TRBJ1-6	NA	CASSESSTVNSPLHF	TGTGCCAGCAGTGAAAGTAGCACGGTTAATTCACCCCTCCACTTT
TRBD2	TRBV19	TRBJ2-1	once	CASSKYRGGEQFF	TGTGCCAGTAGTAAATACCGGGGGGGTGAGCAGTTCTTC
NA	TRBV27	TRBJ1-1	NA	CASNHIKAGGTEAFF	TGTGCCAGCAATCACATCAAGGCGGGGGGCACTGAAGCTTTCTTT
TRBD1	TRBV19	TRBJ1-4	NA	CASLASGTGGRKLFF	TGTGCCAGTCTAGCTTCCGGGACAGGGGGTCGGAAACTGTTTTTT
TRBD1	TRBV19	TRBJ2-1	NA	CASRRGQGLFYNEQFF	TGTGCCAGTAGACGGGGACAGGGCCTTTTTTACAATGAGCAGTTCTTC
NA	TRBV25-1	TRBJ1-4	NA	CASSDYINEKLFF	TGTGCCAGCAGTGATTACATTAATGAAAAACTGTTTTTT
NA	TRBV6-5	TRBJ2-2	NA	CASSYAGLKNTGELFF	TGTGCCAGCAGTTACGCAGGACTCAAGAACACCGGGGAGCTGTTTTTT
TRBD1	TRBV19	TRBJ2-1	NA	CASSYRGSGSYNEQFF	TGTGCCTCCTCATACAGGGGAAGTGGCTCCTACAATGAGCAGTTCTTC
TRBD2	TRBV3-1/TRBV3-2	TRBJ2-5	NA	CASREIAGAQETQYF	TGTGCCAGCAGGGAGATAGCGGGGGCCCAAGAGACCCAGTACTTC
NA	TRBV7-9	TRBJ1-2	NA	CASSNSEVGRYGYTF	TGTGCCAGCAGCAATAGTGAAGTGGGGAGGTATGGCTACACCTTC
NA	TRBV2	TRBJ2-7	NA	CASRGFPYEQYF	TGTGCCAGCCGGGGTTTCCCCTACGAGCAGTACTTC
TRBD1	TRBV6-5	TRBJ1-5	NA	CASSGSGGYRQPQHF	TGTGCCAGCAGCGGATCAGGGGGTTACAGACAGCCCCAGCATTTT
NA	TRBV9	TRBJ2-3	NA	CASSVAGGWSSDTQYF	TGTGCCAGCAGCGTAGCAGGGGGGTGGAGTTCAGATACGCAGTATTTT
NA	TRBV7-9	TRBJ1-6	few	CASSLGPINSPLHF	TGTGCCAGCAGCTTGGGGCCTATAAATTCACCCCTCCACTTT
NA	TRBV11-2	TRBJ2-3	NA	CASSRGTDTQYF	TGTGCCAGCAGCCGGGGCACAGATACGCAGTATTTT
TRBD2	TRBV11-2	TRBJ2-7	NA	CASSLPGGGIYEQYF	TGTGCCAGCAGCCTCCCCGGCGGGGGAATATACGAGCAGTACTTC
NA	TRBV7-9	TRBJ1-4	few	CASSSRRGPTNEKLFF	TGTGCCAGCAGCTCCCGCAGGGGTCCAACTAATGAAAAACTGTTTTTT
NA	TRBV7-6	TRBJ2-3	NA	CASRSGGGATDTQYF	TGTGCCAGCAGATCCGGAGGGGGGGCCACAGATACGCAGTATTTT
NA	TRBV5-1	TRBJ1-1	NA	CASSLARGDLAFF	TGCGCCAGCAGCTTGGCCAGGGGCGATCTGGCTTTCTTT
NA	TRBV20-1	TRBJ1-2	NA	CSAHTNYGYTF	TGCAGCGCACATACAAACTATGGCTACACCTTC
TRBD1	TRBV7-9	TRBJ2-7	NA	CASSLGGQGPAYEQYF	TGTGCCAGCAGCTTAGGGGGACAGGGTCCTGCCTACGAGCAGTACTTC
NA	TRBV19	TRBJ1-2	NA	CASSIPSALNYGYTF	TGTGCCAGTAGTATCCCCAGCGCCCTTAACTATGGCTACACCTTC
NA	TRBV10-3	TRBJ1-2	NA	CAISDMAYGYTF	TGTGCCATCTCGGACATGGCCTATGGCTACACCTTC
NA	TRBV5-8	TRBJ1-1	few	CASSLYSREAFF	TGTGCCAGCAGCTTGTATTCACGGGAAGCTTTCTTT
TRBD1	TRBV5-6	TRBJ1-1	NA	CASSLYTGQGLNTEAFF	TGTGCCAGCAGCCTATACACCGGACAGGGCCTGAACACTGAAGCTTTCTTT
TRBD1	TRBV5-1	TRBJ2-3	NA	CASIGGQGRHTQYF	TGCGCCAGCATCGGTGGACAGGGGCGGCACACGCAGTATTTT
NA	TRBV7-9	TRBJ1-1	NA	CANGRQAATEAFF	TGTGCCAACGGAAGACAGGCCGCCACTGAAGCTTTCTTT
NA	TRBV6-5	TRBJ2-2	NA	CASETDTGELFF	TGTGCCAGCGAGACAGACACCGGGGAGCTGTTTTTT
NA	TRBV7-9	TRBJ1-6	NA	CASSLQGADNSPLHF	TGTGCCAGCAGCCTACAGGGAGCCGACAATTCACCCCTCCACTTT
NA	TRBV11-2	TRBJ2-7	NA	CASSSRGSEQYF	TGTGCCAGCAGCTCTAGGGGTAGCGAGCAGTACTTC
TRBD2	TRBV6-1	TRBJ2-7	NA	CASSEASGGYEQYF	TGTGCCAGCAGTGAGGCCAGCGGGGGTTACGAGCAGTACTTC
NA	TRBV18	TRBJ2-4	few	CASTDQIAKNIQYF	TGTGCCAGCACAGACCAGATAGCCAAAAACATTCAGTACTTC
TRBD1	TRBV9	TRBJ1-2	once	CASSVGDRDFGYTF	TGTGCCAGCAGCGTAGGAGACAGGGATTTCGGCTACACCTTC
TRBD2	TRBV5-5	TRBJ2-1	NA	CASSTGTSFDEQFF	TGTGCCAGCAGTACCGGGACTAGCTTCGATGAGCAGTTCTTC
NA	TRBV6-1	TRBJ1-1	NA	CASSEFTANTEAFF	TGTGCCAGCAGTGAATTTACAGCGAACACTGAAGCTTTCTTT
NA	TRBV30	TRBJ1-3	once	CASTAGSGNTIYF	TGTGCCTCGACAGCAGGGTCTGGAAACACCATATATTTT
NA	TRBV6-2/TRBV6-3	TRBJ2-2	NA	CASSSVRPGELFF	TGTGCCAGCAGTTCGGTCAGGCCCGGGGAGCTGTTTTTT
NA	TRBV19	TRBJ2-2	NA	CATQMRQFNTGELFF	TGTGCCACCCAGATGAGACAGTTCAACACCGGGGAGCTGTTTTTT
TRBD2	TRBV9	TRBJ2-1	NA	CASSVVAGGPRDEQFF	TGTGCCAGCAGCGTAGTTGCGGGGGGGCCAAGGGATGAGCAGTTCTTC
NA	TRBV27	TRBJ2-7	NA	CASSLPGTYEQYF	TGTGCCAGCAGTTTACCGGGAACCTACGAGCAGTACTTC
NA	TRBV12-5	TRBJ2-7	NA	CASGLVSAYEQYF	TGTGCTAGTGGTTTGGTATCCGCGTACGAGCAGTACTTC
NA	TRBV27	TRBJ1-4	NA	CASSSSLGLGAEKLFF	TGTGCCAGCAGTTCTAGCTTGGGTCTCGGTGCGGAAAAACTGTTTTTT
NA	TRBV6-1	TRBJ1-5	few	CASSEGWTDANQPQHF	TGTGCCAGCAGTGAGGGGTGGACTGATGCCAATCAGCCCCAGCATTTT
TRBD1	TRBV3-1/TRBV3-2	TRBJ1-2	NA	CASSQRTGQMGYTF	TGTGCCAGCAGCCAACGGACAGGGCAAATGGGCTACACCTTC
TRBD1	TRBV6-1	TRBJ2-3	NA	CASSDPPRTGTRGDTQYF	TGTGCCAGCAGTGACCCACCCCGGACAGGGACAAGGGGAGATACGCAGTATTTT